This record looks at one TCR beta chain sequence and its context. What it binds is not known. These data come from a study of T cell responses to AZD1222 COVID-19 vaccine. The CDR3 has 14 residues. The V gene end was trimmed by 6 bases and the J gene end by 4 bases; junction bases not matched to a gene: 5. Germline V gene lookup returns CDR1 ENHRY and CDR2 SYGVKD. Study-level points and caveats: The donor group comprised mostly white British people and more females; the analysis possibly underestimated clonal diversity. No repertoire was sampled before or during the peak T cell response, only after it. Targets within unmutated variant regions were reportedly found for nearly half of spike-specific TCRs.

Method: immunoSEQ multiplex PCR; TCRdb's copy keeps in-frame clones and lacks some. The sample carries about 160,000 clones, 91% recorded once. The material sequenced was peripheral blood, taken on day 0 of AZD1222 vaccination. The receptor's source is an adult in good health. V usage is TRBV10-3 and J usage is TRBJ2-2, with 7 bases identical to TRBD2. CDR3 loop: CAIRKTSATGELFF. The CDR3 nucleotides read TGTGCCATCAGAAAAACTAGCGCCACCGGGGAGCTGTTTTTT.